The 28 T cell receptor beta chains given below trace back to one sample, sequenced in a study of T cells in Graves' hyperthyroidism and ophthalmopathy. Amplified TCR beta CDR3 regions came from RNA transcripts. First-round RT-PCR with HTBI primers amplified the TCR CDR3 region. From the multiplex PCR reads, TCRdb called clonotypes with MiXCR, one entry per CDR3 protein. The sample lists 300,000 to 400,000 distinct CDR3 sequences; around a sixth were seen once. Sequenced input: blood. The receptors were gathered from a man younger than 35 with Graves' ophthalmopathy.

A few counts support this clonotype. The J gene is TRBJ2-7, the V gene TRBV7-8; TRBD1 agrees at 7 bases. J lost 4 bases, V lost 3 bases, and 3 bases had no gene match. The CDR3 is made up of 13 amino acids. Per germline, CDR1 SGHVS and CDR2 FQNEAQ. The CDR3 sequence: CASSFGTEYEQYF. The CDR3 region has the DNA TGTGCCAGCAGCTTCGGGACAGAATACGAGCAGTACTTC.

This clonotype was counted many times. V gene TRBV11-2 combines with J gene TRBJ1-1; D call uncertain. The germline V and J ends were trimmed by 0 bases and 4 bases, with 3 bases remaining between them. Per germline, CDR1 SGHAT and CDR2 FQNNGV. The CDR3 runs to 12 residues. The CDR3 DNA reads TGTGCCAGCAGCTTAGATCGCACTGAAGCTTTCTTT. This codes for CASSLDRTEAFF. The complete variable domain, with remaining parts taken from reference TRBV11-2 and TRBJ1-1, reads EAGVAQSPRYKIIEKRQSVAFWCNPISGHATLYWYQQILGQGPKLLIQFQNNGVVDDSQLPKDRFSAERLKGVDSTLKIQPAKLEDSAVYLCASSLDRTEAFFGQGTRLTVV.

At least ten counts were recorded for this clonotype. This chain connects TRBV28 to TRBJ2-1; D is unclear. CDR1 and CDR2 from the germline V gene are MDHEN and SYDVKM. The V gene lost 6 bases and the J gene lost 4 bases, with 16 bases spanning the gap. This CDR3 has 15 residues. The CDR3 sequence: CASRIGVTRYNEQFF. Written as DNA, the CDR3 is TGTGCCAGCAGGATTGGGGTAACCCGTTACAATGAGCAGTTCTTC.

This chain joins TRBV28 and TRBJ1-4; D perhaps matches TRBD1 (5 bases). V was clipped by 3 bases and J by 0 bases, with 11 bases between them. Germline CDR1 reads MDHEN; CDR2 reads SYDVKM. The CDR3 length is 16 residues. The CDR3 is CASSFGGDATNEKLFF. In nucleotides, the CDR3 is TGTGCCAGCAGTTTCGGGGGGGATGCAACTAATGAAAAACTGTTTTTT.

V gene TRBV5-1 combines with J gene TRBJ2-7; D call uncertain. With 3 bases removed from V and 1 base from J, the gap between germline ends came to 11 bases. From germline, CDR1 is SGHRS and CDR2 YFSETQ. The length of the CDR3 is 14 residues. Here the CDR3 DNA reads TGCGCCAGCAGCTCTCGGACCGATTCCTACGAGCAGTACTTC. This sequence encodes CASSSRTDSYEQYF.

This clonotype has at least ten counts. The V gene is TRBV5-1, the J gene TRBJ2-7, with 10 bases aligning to TRBD1. Germline V gene lookup returns CDR1 SGHRS and CDR2 YFSETQ. The ends lost 4 bases at V and 4 bases at J; junction bases unmatched: 11. This CDR3 contains 16 residues. CDR3 region: CASSLTGTGAIYEQYF. The DNA of the CDR3 is TGCGCCAGCAGCCTAACCGGGACAGGGGCCATTTACGAGCAGTACTTC.

The rearrangement joins TRBV4-1 to TRBJ2-3; 8 bases align to TRBD2. The length of the CDR3 is 17 residues. Germline assignment: CDR1 MGHRA and CDR2 YSYEKL. V gave up 3 bases and J gave up 6 bases; unmatched junction bases: 14. The CDR3: CASSHHQSGGPGDTQYF. For the CDR3, the DNA is TGCGCCAGCAGCCACCACCAAAGCGGGGGACCAGGGGATACGCAGTATTTT.

This clonotype came up many times. The CDR3 DNA reads TGTGCCAGCAGTTTAGGGCAGGTACAAGAGACCCAGTACTTC. Translating it yields CASSLGQVQETQYF. The rearrangement joins TRBV12-3 or TRBV12-4 to TRBJ2-5; D is ambiguous. Trimming pared 1 base from V and 2 bases from J, leaving 8 bases between. The CDR3 length is 14 residues.

A note on this clonotype: Being one base from a much bigger clone, this may be a read error. The rearrangement links TRBV12-3 or TRBV12-4 to TRBJ1-5; D not certain. This CDR3 is built from 14 residues. The V end was cut by 5 bases, the J end by 3 bases, with 11 bases between. For the CDR3, the DNA is TGTGCCAGCAGTGAGGGTGATAACAATCAGCCCCAGCATTTT. As protein: CASSEGDNNQPQHF.

There are many counts of this clonotype. This rearrangement joins TRBV7-3 to TRBJ2-1, with D uncertain. CDR1 SGHTA and CDR2 FQGTGA come from the germline V gene. The CDR3 length is 13 residues. The ends were cut back, 2 bases at V and 6 bases at J, with 8 bases in the middle. The CDR3 DNA reads as TGTGCCAGCAGCTTAGAGGTCAGCAATGAGCAGTTCTTC. It yields the protein CASSLEVSNEQFF.

The chain uses TRBV6-1 and TRBJ1-2; D gene unclear. CDR1 and CDR2 from the germline V gene are MNHNS and SASEGT. This CDR3 spans 14 amino acids. The V gene lost 3 bases and the J gene lost 3 bases, with 11 bases spanning the gap. The CDR3 here is CASSDSGVDYGYTF. CDR3 in DNA: TGTGCCAGCAGTGATTCCGGGGTAGACTATGGCTACACCTTC.

This clonotype was seen a few times. The V and J genes are TRBV10-3 and TRBJ2-1, with 10 bases identical to TRBD1. Trimming at V came to 7 bases and at J to 1 base, leaving 7 bases not matched to a gene. Germline assignment: CDR1 ENHRY and CDR2 SYGVKD. The CDR3 totals 16 residues. CDR3 in amino acids: CAITHDRGRSYNEQFF. As DNA, the CDR3 is TGTGCCATCACCCATGACAGGGGGCGATCCTACAATGAGCAGTTCTTC.

The table lists this clonotype with a few counts. The chain links TRBV20-1 to TRBJ1-4, with TRBD1 matching over 9 bases. The ends lost 6 bases at V and 8 bases at J; junction bases unmatched: 13. This CDR3 contains 15 residues. Germline V gene sequence: CDR1 DFQATT, CDR2 SNEGSKA (reference sequence). CDR3 coding DNA: TGCAGTGCACACCCAGACAGGGGGATGGTGGAAAAACTGTTTTTT. It specifies CSAHPDRGMVEKLFF.

This clonotype was counted many times. The chain uses TRBV7-9 and TRBJ1-2; D is ambiguous. The V and J ends lost 0 bases and 8 bases respectively, with 22 bases between them. The CDR3 is made up of 17 amino acids. Germline V gives CDR1 SEHNR, CDR2 FQNEAQ (reference sequence). In nucleotides, the CDR3 is TGTGCCAGCAGCTTAGCGCGTGGAACCGGAGGACCACAAGGCTACACCTTC. Translating gives CASSLARGTGGPQGYTF.

V and J are TRBV9 and TRBJ2-5; D tentatively reads TRBD1 or TRBD2 (6 bases each). CDR1 and CDR2 (germline): SGDLS, YYNGEE. V was cut by 6 bases and J by 5 bases, with 23 bases left in between. This CDR3 is built from 16 residues. The CDR3 DNA reads as TGTGCCAGCACCCCCTCAGGAGGGGGAGCCAGGGAGACCCAGTACTTC. Its protein is CASTPSGGGARETQYF.

The V and J genes are TRBV6-9 and TRBJ2-2, with D perhaps TRBD1 or TRBD2 (5 bases each). Germline V gene lookup returns CDR1 MNHGY and CDR2 SVAAGI. V lost 7 bases and J lost 5, with 17 bases in between. This CDR3 is built from 15 residues. CDR3 protein: CASKFYGTSTGELFF. The CDR3 DNA is TGTGCCAGCAAGTTTTACGGGACCTCTACCGGGGAGCTGTTTTTT.

This clonotype was detected many times. The chain uses TRBV6-2 or TRBV6-3 and TRBJ2-7; no clear D. The V and J ends lost 2 bases and 4 bases respectively, with 3 bases between them. The CDR3 spans 11 residues. The germline CDR1 and CDR2 sequences are MNHEY and SVGEGT. CDR3 in DNA: TGTGCCAGCAGTTACCGTTACGAGCAGTACTTC. As protein: CASSYRYEQYF.

The rearrangement joins TRBV3-1 to TRBJ2-2; 7 nucleotides match TRBD1. This CDR3 comprises 16 residues. Germline V gene sequence: CDR1 LGHDT, CDR2 YNNKEL (reference sequence). The ends lost 3 bases at V and 8 bases at J; junction bases unmatched: 12. CDR3 region: CASSHSGGNGHGELFF. CDR3 in DNA: TGTGCCAGCAGCCACTCAGGGGGTAATGGGCATGGGGAGCTGTTTTTT.

Here the CDR3 reads CASSEGLLGYTF. As DNA, the CDR3 is TGTGCCAGTAGTGAGGGACTACTTGGCTACACCTTC. The rearrangement links TRBV19 to TRBJ1-2, with D tentatively TRBD1 (5 bases). This CDR3 comprises 12 residues. Trimming removed 5 bases from V and 7 bases from J, with 11 bases in between. CDR1 is LNHDA, CDR2 SQIVND, per germline (reference sequence).

This clonotype was observed a handful of times. The J gene is TRBJ1-1, the V gene TRBV9; 9 bases match TRBD1. The CDR3 sequence is 14 residues long. Trimming at V came to 3 bases and at J to 5 bases, leaving 5 bases not matched to a gene. Germline V gene sequence: CDR1 SGDLS, CDR2 YYNGEE. In nucleotides, the CDR3 is TGTGCCAGCAGCGAGGGACAGGGTTGGACTGAAGCTTTCTTT. This encodes CASSEGQGWTEAFF.

The chain has TRBV7-9 and TRBJ1-2, with 11 bases fitting TRBD1. The ends lost 5 bases at V and 4 bases at J; junction bases unmatched: 6. The CDR3 is 15 residues long. In germline, CDR1 is SEHNR, CDR2 FQNEAQ (reference sequence). CDR3 protein: CASSPGQGAIYGYTF. In nucleotides, the CDR3 is TGTGCCAGCAGCCCCGGACAGGGGGCCATCTATGGCTACACCTTC.

The chain joins TRBV9 to TRBJ2-2, with 8 bases lining up with TRBD2. Trimming took 3 bases from V and 4 from J; bases not matched to a gene: 8. CDR1 is SGDLS, CDR2 YYNGEE, per germline. The CDR3 is made up of 16 amino acids. The CDR3 DNA sequence: TGTGCCAGCAGCGCCCCTCAGCGGGGGCTCACCGGGGAGCTGTTTTTT. It encodes CASSAPQRGLTGELFF. The variable domain in full, with the rest retrieved from reference TRBV9 and TRBJ2-2, is DSGVTQTPKHLITATGQRVTLRCSPRSGDLSVYWYQQSLDQGLQFLIQYYNGEERAKGNILERFSAQQFPDLHSELNLSSLELGDSALYFCASSAPQRGLTGELFFGEGSRLTVL.

The sample holds many counts of this clonotype. The chain joins TRBV9 to TRBJ1-5, with D unclear. The CDR3 sequence is 14 residues long. V lost 0 bases and J lost 3, with 7 bases in between. The germline V gene encodes CDR1 SGDLS and CDR2 YYNGEE. CDR3 loop: CASSVAALNQPQHF. The CDR3 bases are TGTGCCAGCAGCGTAGCGGCACTCAATCAGCCCCAGCATTTT.

With respect to this clonotype: This may stem from a read error, because a much larger clone lies one nucleotide away. The chain carries TRBV24-1 and TRBJ2-1; perhaps D is TRBD1 or TRBD2 (5 bases each). The germline CDR1 and CDR2 sequences are KGHDR and SFDVKD. This CDR3 comprises 15 residues. V dropped 3 bases and J dropped 8 bases, with 16 bases sitting between them. The CDR3: CATSDEGRDGYEQFF. In DNA form, the CDR3 reads TGTGCCACCAGTGATGAGGGCAGGGACGGCTATGAGCAGTTCTTC.

The chain has TRBV20-1 and TRBJ2-5; a weak D match, TRBD2 (7 bases). Looked up from germline, CDR1 is DFQATT and CDR2 is SNEGSKA (reference sequence). Trimming took off 3 bases at V and 4 bases at J, with 12 bases between the two ends. This CDR3 is built from 13 residues. The CDR3 DNA reads as TGCAGTGCTAGGGGGGGGGGGCCAGAGACCCAGTACTTC. Translation: CSARGGGPETQYF.

This clonotype was recorded at least ten times. The V call is TRBV2, the J call TRBJ1-2; D unresolved. From germline, CDR1 is SNHLY and CDR2 FYNNEI. Trimming removed 3 bases at V and 8 bases at J, with 16 bases between. The CDR3 loop spans 14 amino acids. The CDR3 bases are TGTGCCAGCAGTGAGCAGAGGTGGTTGAGCGGCTACACCTTC. It encodes CASSEQRWLSGYTF.

The chain combines TRBV10-3 with TRBJ2-3; D perhaps matches TRBD2 (5 bases). There are 16 residues in the CDR3. The V end was cut by 0 bases, the J end by 2 bases, with 12 bases between. The germline V gene encodes CDR1 ENHRY and CDR2 SYGVKD. Here the CDR3 DNA reads TGTGCCATCAGTGAGTCTCTAGCTGGTCCCACAGATACGCAGTATTTT. Encoded protein: CAISESLAGPTDTQYF.

The chain's CDR3 is CASSLEPETQYF. As DNA, the CDR3 is TGTGCCAGCAGCTTAGAGCCGGAGACCCAGTACTTC. This rearrangement joins TRBV7-9 to TRBJ2-5; D unclear. The CDR3 runs to 12 residues. Germline assignment: CDR1 SEHNR and CDR2 FQNEAQ (reference sequence). Trimming removed 1 base from V and 5 bases from J, with 5 bases in between.